This passage covers 17 T cell receptor beta chains from one sample sequenced in a study of cytotoxic CD8 clonotypes in ibrutinib-treated CLL. Sequencing was performed with immunoSEQ multiplex PCR; in TCRdb, only in-frame clones are kept and a portion is missing. The table includes under 200,000 clones, under 85% detected once. The sequences come from PBMCs, collected after 24 months of ibrutinib treatment. The receptors originated from a human donor with chronic lymphocytic leukemia.

J is TRBJ1-4 and V is TRBV18; D is possibly TRBD1 (5 bases). Germline-derived CDR1 and CDR2 are KGHSH and LQKENI. Between the trimmed V and J ends, which lost 0 bases and 8 bases, there was a span of 7 bases. The CDR3 sequence is 13 residues long. CDR3 in amino acids: CASSPPGPEKLFF. CDR3 nucleotide sequence: TGTGCCAGCTCACCACCGGGACCCGAAAAACTGTTTTTT.

This clone was seen a single time. This chain uses TRBV4-3 with TRBJ1-1; a possible D gene is TRBD1 (5 bases). Trimming shortened V by 4 bases and J by 13 bases, and 16 bases separated the two germline ends. There are 12 residues in the CDR3. CDR1 and CDR2 (germline): LGHNA, YSLEER. The CDR3 nucleotides read TGCGCCAGCAGCCTCGGGACTGGGCCGGGTTTCTTT. This translates into CASSLGTGPGFF.

V and J are TRBV5-4 and TRBJ2-2; weak D call: TRBD2 (7 bases). CDR1 is SGHNT, CDR2 YYREEE, per germline (reference sequence). The CDR3 runs 15 residues. Trimming stripped 0 bases from V and 4 bases from J, with 10 bases between. The CDR3 protein is CASSLEAGATGELFF. The CDR3 DNA reads as TGTGCCAGCAGCTTGGAGGCGGGGGCCACCGGGGAGCTGTTTTTT.

This sequence joins TRBV10-3 and TRBJ1-4; D unclear. The CDR3 loop spans 12 amino acids. Trimming left V 9 bases short and J 2 bases short, with 7 bases between. Looked up from germline, CDR1 is ENHRY and CDR2 is SYGVKD. The CDR3 DNA reads as TGTGCCATATCGGGGACTAATGAAAAACTGTTTTTT. This translates into CAISGTNEKLFF.

The chain couples TRBV4-2 to TRBJ2-7, with 9 positions matching TRBD1. V shed 3 bases and J 1 base; nucleotides not matched to a gene: 10. The length of the CDR3 is 17 residues. Germline V gene data show CDR1 as LGHNA and CDR2 as YNFKEQ. CDR3 sequence: CASSQYVPGQGSYEQYF. CDR3 DNA: TGTGCCAGCAGCCAGTATGTACCGGGACAGGGATCCTACGAGCAGTACTTC.

In its sample, this clone was seen once. The rearrangement uses TRBV5-1 and TRBJ2-7; D gene uncertain. The CDR3 totals 14 residues. Trimming left V 0 bases short and J 3 bases short, with 10 bases between. Germline loops: CDR1 SGHRS, CDR2 YFSETQ. As DNA, the CDR3 is TGCGCCAGCAGCTTGGTCGCCTACAACTACGAGCAGTACTTC. It codes for CASSLVAYNYEQYF.

The rearrangement links TRBV21-1 to TRBJ1-1; TRBD1, the table's D call, lacks a check against the DNA. TRBV21-1 is a pseudogene locus. The CDR3 covers 16 residues. This CDR3 reads CASSGGTGSPNTEAFF. For the CDR3, the DNA is TGTGCCAGCAGCGGGGGGACAGGGTCCCCGAACACTGAAGCTTTCTTT.

The chain recombines TRBV5-1 with TRBJ2-7, with a possible D match to TRBD1 (6 bases). The CDR3 spans 14 residues. V lost 4 bases and J 9 bases, leaving 20 bases between the germline ends. Germline CDR1 is SGHRS and CDR2 is YFSETQ. CDR3 in amino acids: CASSDGTPPAGQYF. In nucleotides, the CDR3 is TGCGCCAGCAGCGACGGGACACCACCCGCCGGGCAGTACTTC.

The chain combines TRBV18 with TRBJ2-5, with 10 bases that match TRBD1. V was pared by 5 bases and J by 5 bases, with 11 bases of the junction left unmatched. This CDR3 is 16 amino acids long. CDR1 is KGHSH and CDR2 is LQKENI in the germline V gene. CDR3 protein: CASSFDRDRGPETQYF. DNA for the CDR3: TGTGCCAGCTCATTCGACCGGGACAGGGGCCCGGAGACCCAGTACTTC.

This chain connects TRBV4-2 to TRBJ1-4; 9 bases map to TRBD1. The CDR3 runs 17 residues. Germline CDR1 LGHNA, CDR2 YNFKEQ. After removal of 0 bases from V and 8 bases from J, the junction contained 10 bases not matched to a gene. The CDR3 is CASSQDLTGQGYEKLFF. For the CDR3, the DNA is TGTGCCAGCAGCCAAGATCTGACAGGACAGGGGTACGAAAAACTGTTTTTT.

CDR3 bases: TGCGCCAGCAGCTTATTAGGGGGAGGCGGCAATCAGCCCCAGCATTTT. Residues: CASSLLGGGGNQPQHF. V and J are TRBV5-1 and TRBJ1-5; a weak D match, TRBD1 (6 bases). Trimming stripped 2 bases from V and 2 bases from J, with 14 bases between. There are 16 residues in the CDR3. Germline lookup yields CDR1 SGHRS and CDR2 YFSETQ. The whole variable domain, remainder taken from reference TRBV5-1 and TRBJ1-5, is KAGVTQTPRYLIKTRGQQVTLSCSPISGHRSVSWYQQTPGQGLQFLFEYFSETQRNKGNFPGRFSGRQFSNSRSEMNVSTLELGDSALYLCASSLLGGGGNQPQHFGDGTRLSIL.

The V and J genes are TRBV5-4 and TRBJ1-1; D unresolved. Germline V CDR1 and CDR2: SGHNT, YYREEE (reference sequence). CDR3 size: 15 residues. V lost 4 bases and J lost 3, with 16 bases in between. This CDR3 reads CASSPQAYRDTEAFF. In DNA form, the CDR3 reads TGTGCCAGCAGCCCTCAGGCGTATCGGGACACTGAAGCTTTCTTT.

Written as DNA, the CDR3 is TGTGCCAGCAGTGCGCCGGGACTAGCAAGGGACGAGCAGTACTTC. Translation: CASSAPGLARDEQYF. This chain uses TRBV6-5 with TRBJ2-7; 9 bases agree with TRBD2. With V trimmed by 5 bases and J by 5 bases, 10 bases remained unmatched. The length of the CDR3 is 15 residues. Germline lookup yields CDR1 MNHEY and CDR2 SVGAGI.

The V call is TRBV7-9, the J call TRBJ1-4; possibly TRBD1 for D (6 bases). The CDR3 is 17 amino acids. The germline V and J ends were trimmed by 5 bases and 8 bases, with 24 bases remaining between them. Germline V gene lookup returns CDR1 SEHNR and CDR2 FQNEAQ (reference sequence). DNA for the CDR3: TGTGCCAGCAGCCCAATAGCGGGGACGGGGGGCGAAGAAAAACTGTTTTTT. It is translated as CASSPIAGTGGEEKLFF.

The chain uses TRBV19 and TRBJ2-7; maybe TRBD1 (5 bases). V was shortened by 7 bases and J by 5 bases, with 12 bases between the two germline ends. The CDR3 spans 12 residues. Germline lookup yields CDR1 LNHDA and CDR2 SQIVND (reference sequence). CDR3 in DNA: TGTGCCAGTAAAACAGGTGACCACGAGCAGTACTTC. It is translated as CASKTGDHEQYF.

This sequence joins TRBV10-2 and TRBJ1-5; TRBD1 is a possible D gene (5 bases). V was shortened by 6 bases and J by 2 bases, with 17 bases between the two germline ends. Germline CDR1 is WSHSY and CDR2 is SAAADI. The CDR3 is 16 amino acids. The CDR3 loop is CASSAGTGRGNQPQHF. In DNA form, the CDR3 reads TGCGCCAGCAGCGCCGGGACCGGCCGGGGCAATCAGCCCCAGCATTTT.

This clone was seen once. The genes are TRBV25-1 and TRBJ2-3, with 7 bases aligning to TRBD2. This CDR3 comprises 14 residues. Germline V CDR1 and CDR2: MGHDK, SYGVNS. J was trimmed by 4 bases and V by 3 bases; bases with no gene match: 4. CDR3 region: CASSEVLAADTQYF. The CDR3 DNA reads TGTGCCAGCAGTGAGGTCCTAGCGGCAGATACGCAGTATTTT.